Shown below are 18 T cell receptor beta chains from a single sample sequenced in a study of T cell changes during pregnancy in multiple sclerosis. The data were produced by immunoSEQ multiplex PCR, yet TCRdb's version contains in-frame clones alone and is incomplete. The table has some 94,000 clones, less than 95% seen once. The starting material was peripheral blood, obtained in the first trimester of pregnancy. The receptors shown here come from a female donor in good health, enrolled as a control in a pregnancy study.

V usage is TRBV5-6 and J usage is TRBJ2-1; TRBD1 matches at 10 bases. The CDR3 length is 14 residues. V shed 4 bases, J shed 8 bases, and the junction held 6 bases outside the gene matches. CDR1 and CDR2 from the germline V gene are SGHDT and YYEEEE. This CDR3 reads CASSATGGGHEQFF. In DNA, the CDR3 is TGTGCCAGCAGCGCGACAGGGGGCGGTCATGAGCAGTTCTTC.

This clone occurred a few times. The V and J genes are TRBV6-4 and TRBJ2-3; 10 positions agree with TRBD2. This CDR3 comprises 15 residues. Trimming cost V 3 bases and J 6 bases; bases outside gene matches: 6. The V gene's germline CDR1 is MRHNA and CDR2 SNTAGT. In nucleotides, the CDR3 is TGTGCCAGCAGTGAGAGCGGGGGGGCCGCGGATACGCAGTATTTT. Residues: CASSESGGAADTQYF.

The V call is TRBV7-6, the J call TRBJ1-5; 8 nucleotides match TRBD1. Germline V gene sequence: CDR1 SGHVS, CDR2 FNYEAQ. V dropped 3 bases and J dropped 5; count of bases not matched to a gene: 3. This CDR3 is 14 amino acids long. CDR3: CASSLGTGDQPQHF. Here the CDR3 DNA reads TGTGCCAGCAGCTTGGGGACAGGAGATCAGCCCCAGCATTTT.

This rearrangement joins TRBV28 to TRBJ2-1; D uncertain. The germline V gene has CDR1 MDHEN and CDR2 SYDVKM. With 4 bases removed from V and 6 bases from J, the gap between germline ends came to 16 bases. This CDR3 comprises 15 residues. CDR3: CASSSTSTPGNEQFF. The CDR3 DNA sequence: TGTGCCAGCAGTTCTACTTCCACCCCTGGCAATGAGCAGTTCTTC.

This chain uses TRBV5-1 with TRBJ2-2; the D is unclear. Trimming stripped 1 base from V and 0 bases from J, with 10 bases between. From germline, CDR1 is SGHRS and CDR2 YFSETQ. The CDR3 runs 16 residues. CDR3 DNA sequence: TGCGCCAGCAGCTTGAGTAGCATCGCGAACACCGGGGAGCTGTTTTTT. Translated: CASSLSSIANTGELFF.

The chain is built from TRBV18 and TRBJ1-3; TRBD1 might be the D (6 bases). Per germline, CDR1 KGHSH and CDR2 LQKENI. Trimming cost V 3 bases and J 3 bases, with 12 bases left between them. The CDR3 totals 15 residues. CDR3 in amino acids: CASSPPDSSGNTIYF. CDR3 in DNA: TGTGCCAGCTCACCTCCGGACAGTAGTGGAAACACCATATATTTT.

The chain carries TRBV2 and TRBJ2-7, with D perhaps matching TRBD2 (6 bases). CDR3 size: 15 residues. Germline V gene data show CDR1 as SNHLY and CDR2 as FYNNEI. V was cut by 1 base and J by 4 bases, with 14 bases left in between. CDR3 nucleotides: TGTGCCAGCAGTGAAGGTCGGGGAGGCGATTACGAGCAGTACTTC. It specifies CASSEGRGGDYEQYF.

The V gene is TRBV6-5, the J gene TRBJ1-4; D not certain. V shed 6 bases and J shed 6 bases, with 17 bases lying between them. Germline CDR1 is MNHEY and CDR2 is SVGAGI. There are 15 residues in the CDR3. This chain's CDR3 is CASSKGTGYDEKLFF. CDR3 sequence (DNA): TGTGCCAGCAGCAAGGGTACGGGATATGATGAAAAACTGTTTTTT.

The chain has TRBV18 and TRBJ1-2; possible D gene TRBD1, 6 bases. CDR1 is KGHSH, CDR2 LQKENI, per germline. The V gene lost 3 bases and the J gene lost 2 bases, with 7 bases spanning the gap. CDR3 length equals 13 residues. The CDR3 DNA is TGTGCCAGCTCACCCGGGACAAACTATGGCTACACCTTC. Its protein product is CASSPGTNYGYTF.

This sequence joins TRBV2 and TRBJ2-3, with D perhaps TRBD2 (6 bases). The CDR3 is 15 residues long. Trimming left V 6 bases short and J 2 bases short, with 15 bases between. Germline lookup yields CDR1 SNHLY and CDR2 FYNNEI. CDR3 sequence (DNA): TGTGCCAGCAGAGTTAGCGGAGGGCCCACAGATACGCAGTATTTT. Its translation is CASRVSGGPTDTQYF.

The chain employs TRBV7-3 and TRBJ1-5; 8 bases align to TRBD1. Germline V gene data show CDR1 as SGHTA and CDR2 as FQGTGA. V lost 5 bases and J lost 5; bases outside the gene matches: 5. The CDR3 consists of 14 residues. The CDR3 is CASSLDRGHQPQHF. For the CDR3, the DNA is TGTGCCAGCAGCCTCGACAGGGGCCATCAGCCCCAGCATTTT.

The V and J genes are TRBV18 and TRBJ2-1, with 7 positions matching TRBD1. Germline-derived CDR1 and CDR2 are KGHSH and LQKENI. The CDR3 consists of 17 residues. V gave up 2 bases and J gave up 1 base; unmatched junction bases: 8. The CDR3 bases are TGTGCCAGCTCACCAGGAAAGGGGGCGAATTCCTACAATGAGCAGTTCTTC. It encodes CASSPGKGANSYNEQFF.

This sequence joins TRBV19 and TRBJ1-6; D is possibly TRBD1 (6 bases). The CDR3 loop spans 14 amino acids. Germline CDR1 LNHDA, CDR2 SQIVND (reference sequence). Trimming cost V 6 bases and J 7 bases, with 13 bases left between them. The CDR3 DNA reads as TGTGCCAGTAGGAACAGGGAGGGGAATTCACCCCTCCACTTT. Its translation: CASRNREGNSPLHF.

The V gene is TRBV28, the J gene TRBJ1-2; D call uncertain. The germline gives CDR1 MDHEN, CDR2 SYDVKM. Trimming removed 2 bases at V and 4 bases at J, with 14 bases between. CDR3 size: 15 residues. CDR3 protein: CASSLTGGGVYGYTF. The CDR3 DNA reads TGTGCCAGCAGTTTAACCGGAGGAGGCGTCTATGGCTACACCTTC.

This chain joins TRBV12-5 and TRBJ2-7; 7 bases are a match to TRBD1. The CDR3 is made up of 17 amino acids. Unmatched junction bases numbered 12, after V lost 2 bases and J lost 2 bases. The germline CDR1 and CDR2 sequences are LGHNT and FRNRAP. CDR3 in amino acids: CASGLPISGTVTYEQYF. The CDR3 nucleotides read TGTGCTAGTGGTTTGCCAATTTCCGGGACAGTGACCTACGAGCAGTACTTC.

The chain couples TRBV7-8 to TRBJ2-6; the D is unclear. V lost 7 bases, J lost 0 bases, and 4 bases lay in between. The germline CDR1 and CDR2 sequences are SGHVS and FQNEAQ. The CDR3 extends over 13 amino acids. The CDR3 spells CASTHSGANVLTF. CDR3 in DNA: TGTGCCAGCACACACTCTGGGGCCAACGTCCTGACTTTC. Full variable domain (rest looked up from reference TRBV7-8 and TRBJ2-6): GAGVSQSPRYKVAKRGQDVALRCDPISGHVSLFWYQQALGQGPEFLTYFQNEAQLDKSGLPSDRFFAERPEGSVSTLKIQRTQQEDSAVYLCASTHSGANVLTFGAGSRLTVL.

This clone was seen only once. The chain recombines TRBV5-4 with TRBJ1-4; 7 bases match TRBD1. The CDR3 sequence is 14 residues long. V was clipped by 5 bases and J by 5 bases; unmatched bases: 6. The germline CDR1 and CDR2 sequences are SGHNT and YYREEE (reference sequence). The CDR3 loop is CASSPDRKNEKLFF. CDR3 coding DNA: TGTGCCAGCAGTCCGGACAGGAAAAATGAAAAACTGTTTTTT. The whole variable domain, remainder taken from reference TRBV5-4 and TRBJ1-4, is ETGVTQSPTHLIKTRGQQVTLRCSSQSGHNTVSWYQQALGQGPQFIFQYYREEENGRGNFPPRFSGLQFPNYSSELNVNALELDDSALYLCASSPDRKNEKLFFGSGTQLSVL.

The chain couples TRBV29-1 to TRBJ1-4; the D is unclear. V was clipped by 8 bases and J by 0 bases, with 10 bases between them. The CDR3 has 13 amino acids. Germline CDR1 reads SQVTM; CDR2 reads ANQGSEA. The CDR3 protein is CSPPSATNEKLFF. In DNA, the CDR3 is TGCAGCCCCCCCAGTGCAACTAATGAAAAACTGTTTTTT.